The entry below describes one T cell receptor beta chain. Its antigen is undetermined. This entry is derived from a study of response to subunit inactivated influenza vaccine. Study-level results: Few additional T cells are recruited per seasonal influenza vaccination, authors suggested.

CDR3 length: 13 amino acids. The ends lost 5 bases at V and 3 bases at J; junction bases unmatched: 4. Germline values: CDR1 DFQATT, CDR2 SNEGSKA (reference sequence). TCRdb re-called the RT-PCR reads through MiXCR, storing one row per CDR3 protein. The sample consists of hundreds of thousands of distinct CDR3 sequences, about 25% of them appearing once. This sequence joins TRBV20-1 and TRBJ2-1, with 7 nucleotides matching TRBD2. This TCR came from a man aged 50 or older who received an inactivated influenza vaccine. Source: CD4+ T cells sorted from PBMCs, taken less than 6 days after vaccination. The CDR3 spells CSAHSSGYNEQFF. The CDR3 DNA reads TGCAGTGCTCACTCTAGCGGCTACAATGAGCAGTTCTTC.